The 21 T cell receptor beta chains reported below all come from one sample, sequenced in a study of blood T cells in healthy people across ages. A J-beta primer mix and a sample-barcoded 5' primer were used in a second PCR of roughly 7 to 12 cycles. TCRdb itself ran the 5' RACE reads through MiXCR, one entry per CDR3 protein. The data hold fewer than 600,000 distinct CDR3 sequences, with roughly a quarter observed a single time. The sample was also linked to a second study, of T cells of mothers and their children.

The material sequenced was blood. Receptors were obtained from a boy aged 2 to 9 in good health.

This chain links TRBV10-3 with TRBJ1-1; maybe TRBD1 (5 bases). Per germline, CDR1 ENHRY and CDR2 SYGVKD. The CDR3 has 16 amino acids. Trimming left V 0 bases short and J 4 bases short, with 15 bases between. The CDR3 bases are TGTGCCATCAGTGAGTCGGGAATCCGGGGGAGCACTGAAGCTTTCTTT. This translates into CAISESGIRGSTEAFF.

This clonotype has a handful of counts. The chain carries TRBV12-3 or TRBV12-4 and TRBJ2-3; possibly TRBD1 or TRBD2 for D (6 bases each). The CDR3 is 14 residues long. The V and J ends lost 6 bases and 2 bases respectively, with 12 bases between them. This CDR3 reads CASSFRGPTDTQYF. DNA for the CDR3: TGTGCCAGCAGCTTCCGGGGGCCCACAGATACGCAGTATTTT.

In this sample, this clonotype turned up many times. The genes are TRBV3-1 and TRBJ2-5; the match to TRBD2 covers 8 bases. This CDR3 spans 16 amino acids. Germline V gives CDR1 LGHDT, CDR2 YNNKEL (reference sequence). V trimming: 1 base; J trimming: 1 base; junction bases outside the gene matches: 5. CDR3 DNA: TGTGCCAGCAGCCAAGCCCCAACTAGCGGCCAAGAGACCCAGTACTTC. Its translation: CASSQAPTSGQETQYF.

The J gene is TRBJ2-7, the V gene TRBV12-3 or TRBV12-4; D is uncertain. V lost 6 bases, J lost 8 bases, and 14 bases lay in between. The CDR3 runs 12 residues. CDR3 sequence (DNA): TGTGCCAGCAGATCGGACCTCTCTCAGCAGTACTTC. Translating it yields CASRSDLSQQYF.

V and J are TRBV25-1 and TRBJ2-4; perhaps TRBD2 as D (6 bases). The CDR3 has 13 amino acids. V was shortened by 4 bases and J by 7 bases, with 11 bases between the two germline ends. Germline CDR1 is MGHDK and CDR2 is SYGVNS. CDR3 loop: CASSGGRRNIQYF. DNA of the CDR3: TGTGCCAGCAGTGGAGGGAGGAGGAACATTCAGTACTTC.

The chain carries TRBV7-3 and TRBJ2-5, with 12 bases aligning to TRBD2. CDR3 length: 16 amino acids. Germline assignment: CDR1 SGHTA and CDR2 FQGTGA. V shed 4 bases and J 2 bases; nucleotides not matched to a gene: 5. CDR3: CASSSRTSGTQETQYF. As DNA, the CDR3 is TGTGCCAGCAGCTCCCGGACTAGCGGGACACAAGAGACCCAGTACTTC.

Comments on this clonotype: A junction boundary mismatches the germline segment, possibly from a read error. J is TRBJ1-4 and V is TRBV6-2 or TRBV6-3; D perhaps matches TRBD1 (5 bases). The V gene's germline CDR1 is MNHEY and CDR2 SVGEGT. CDR3 length equals 13 residues. CDR3 sequence (DNA): TGTGCCAGCGGGACCACAACTAATGAAAAACCGTTTTTT. It is translated as CASGTTTNEKPFF.

Note on this clonotype: Compared with germline, one end of the junction differs, possibly owing to a read error. The V and J genes are TRBV7-9 and TRBJ1-1, with unresolved D. The CDR3 covers 12 residues. Germline V gene lookup returns CDR1 SEHNR and CDR2 FQNEAQ (reference sequence). The CDR3 loop is CSSRLKNTEAFF. CDR3 coding DNA: TGTTCCAGCAGGCTAAAGAACACTGAAGCTTTCTTT.

This clonotype was counted a few times. The V call is TRBV20-1, the J call TRBJ1-1; TRBD1 agrees at 7 bases. Germline assignment: CDR1 DFQATT and CDR2 SNEGSKA (reference sequence). Trimming took 5 bases from V and 3 from J; bases not matched to a gene: 3. The CDR3 runs 12 residues. CDR3 protein: CSASGGYTEAFF. CDR3 DNA: TGCAGTGCTTCAGGGGGTTACACTGAAGCTTTCTTT.

This clonotype has just a few counts. The chain employs TRBV29-1 and TRBJ2-1; TRBD2 matches 10 bases. The CDR3 spans 15 residues. Germline V gene lookup returns CDR1 SQVTM and CDR2 ANQGSEA. Germline trimming cut 0 bases from V and 9 bases from J; bases unmatched to any gene: 8. In nucleotides, the CDR3 is TGCAGCGTTGAAGATCTAGCGGGAGTAGTTCGTGAGCAGTTCTTC. This gives the protein CSVEDLAGVVREQFF.

The CDR3 loop reads CASSFASGGYLWNEQFF. The CDR3 DNA follows: TGTGCCAGCAGCTTTGCTAGCGGGGGGTACCTTTGGAATGAGCAGTTCTTC. The chain carries TRBV5-5 and TRBJ2-1, with 11 bases identical to TRBD2. The CDR3 is made up of 17 amino acids. Looked up from germline, CDR1 is SGHKS and CDR2 is YYEKEE (reference sequence). The ends lost 2 bases at V and 7 bases at J; junction bases unmatched: 11.

The gene calls are TRBV15 and TRBJ2-7, with TRBD1 identical over 9 bases. Losses at the gene ends were 3 bases for V and 8 bases for J; bases not matched to a gene: 2. Looked up from germline, CDR1 is LNHNV and CDR2 is YYDKDF (reference sequence). The CDR3 spans 12 residues. The CDR3 region has the DNA TGTGCCACCAGCAGGGACAGGGGACAGCAGTACTTC. Translated, it gives CATSRDRGQQYF.

Notes on this clonotype: Just one base apart from a much larger clone, this may be a read error. The chain is built from TRBV7-9 and TRBJ2-5; TRBD2 matches at 7 bases. Germline CDR1 and CDR2: SEHNR and FQNEAQ (reference sequence). The CDR3 spans 15 residues. V was clipped by 0 bases and J by 2 bases; unmatched bases: 3. CDR3 sequence: CASSLAGGIQETQYF. The CDR3 DNA follows: TGTGCCAGCAGCTTAGCGGGAGGGATTCAAGAGACCCAGTACTTC.

The table lists this clonotype with a few counts. This chain's CDR3 is CAKQRDEQFF. CDR3 bases: TGTGCCAAGCAGCGGGATGAGCAGTTCTTC. The rearrangement joins TRBV5-6 to TRBJ2-5; possibly TRBD2 for D (6 bases). The DNA end favors TRBJ2-1, so the J call may be wrong. Per germline, CDR1 SGHDT and CDR2 YYEEEE. The CDR3 length is 10 residues.

This clonotype was observed a handful of times. The chain carries TRBV2 and TRBJ1-1; D unresolved. This CDR3 is built from 13 residues. V gave up 7 bases and J gave up 4 bases, with 13 bases separating them. CDR1 SNHLY and CDR2 FYNNEI come from the germline V gene. The CDR3 coding sequence is TGTGCCAGCACCCTAGTCGAGACCACTGAAGCTTTCTTT. It codes for CASTLVETTEAFF.

Details on this clonotype: One end of the junction is discordant with germline, which a read error may explain. This chain links TRBV2 with TRBJ2-7; D tentatively reads TRBD1 or TRBD2 (5 bases each). The CDR3 has 13 amino acids. CDR1 SNHLY and CDR2 FYNNEI come from the germline V gene. The chain's CDR3 is CASSDLGVYERYF. In DNA, the CDR3 is TGTGCCAGCAGTGACCTGGGGGTCTACGAGCGGTACTTC.

This clonotype appeared a few times. This chain links TRBV12-5 with TRBJ2-7; D is unresolved. V was shortened by 3 bases and J by 0 bases, with 12 bases between the two germline ends. Germline loops: CDR1 LGHNT, CDR2 FRNRAP. The CDR3 spans 15 residues. In nucleotides, the CDR3 is TGTGCTAGTGGTTTTCGGCGACCGAGCTCCTACGAGCAGTACTTC. This gives the protein CASGFRRPSSYEQYF. Drawing the rest from reference TRBV12-5 and TRBJ2-7, the complete variable domain is DARVTQTPRHKVTEMGQEVTMRCQPILGHNTVFWYRQTMMQGLELLAYFRNRAPLDDSGMPKDRFSAEMPDATLATLKIQPSEPRDSAVYFCASGFRRPSSYEQYFGPGTRLTVT.

This clonotype was observed a few times. The CDR3 nucleotides read TGTGCCAGCAGCCCAGGGAGGGGGGATACGCAGTATTTT. Amino acids: CASSPGRGDTQYF. J is TRBJ2-3 and V is TRBV7-7, with a possible D match to TRBD2 (7 bases). The germline V gene encodes CDR1 SSHAT and CDR2 FNYEAQ (reference sequence). The CDR3 sequence is 13 residues long. V lost 5 bases and J 6 bases, leaving 12 bases between the germline ends.

The rearrangement uses TRBV28 and TRBJ2-7; D is perhaps TRBD2 (7 bases). The germline V gene has CDR1 MDHEN and CDR2 SYDVKM. Trimming left V 6 bases short and J 4 bases short, with 19 bases between. The length of the CDR3 is 15 residues. The DNA for the CDR3 is TGTGCCAGCAGAGGGCAAGGGGGGGCGGGATACGAGCAGTACTTC. This sequence encodes CASRGQGGAGYEQYF.

This clonotype has just a few counts. The V call is TRBV11-2, the J call TRBJ2-2; 12 positions agree with TRBD2. Germline lookup yields CDR1 SGHAT and CDR2 FQNNGV. The V and J ends lost 5 bases and 1 base, in that order; junction bases with no gene match: 17. CDR3 length: 21 residues. CDR3 nucleotides: TGTGCCAGCAGCGTCCGGGGGGGGCGGACTAGCGGGAAGGTGAACACCGGGGAGCTGTTTTTT. This codes for CASSVRGGRTSGKVNTGELFF.

This clonotype was seen more than once but under ten times. The CDR3 loop is CASSLVIGASSRETQYF. The DNA for the CDR3 is TGTGCCAGCAGCTTAGTCATTGGAGCTAGCTCCCGGGAGACCCAGTACTTC. The chain couples TRBV7-8 to TRBJ2-5; D might be TRBD2 (5 bases). The germline V gene encodes CDR1 SGHVS and CDR2 FQNEAQ. V dropped 1 base and J dropped 5 bases, with 20 bases sitting between them. There are 17 residues in the CDR3.